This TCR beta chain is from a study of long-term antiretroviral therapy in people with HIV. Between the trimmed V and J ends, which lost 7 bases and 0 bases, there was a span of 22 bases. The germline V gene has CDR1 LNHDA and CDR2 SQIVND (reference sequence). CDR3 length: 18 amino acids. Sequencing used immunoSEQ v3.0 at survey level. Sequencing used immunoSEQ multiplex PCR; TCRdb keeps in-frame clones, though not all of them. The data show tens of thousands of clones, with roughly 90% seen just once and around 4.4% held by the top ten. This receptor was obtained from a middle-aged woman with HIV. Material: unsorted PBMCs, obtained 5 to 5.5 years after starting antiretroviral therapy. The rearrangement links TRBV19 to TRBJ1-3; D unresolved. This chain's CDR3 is CASTYWASIGSSGNTIYF. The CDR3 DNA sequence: TGTGCCAGTACCTATTGGGCGTCTATTGGGAGCTCTGGAAACACCATATATTTT.